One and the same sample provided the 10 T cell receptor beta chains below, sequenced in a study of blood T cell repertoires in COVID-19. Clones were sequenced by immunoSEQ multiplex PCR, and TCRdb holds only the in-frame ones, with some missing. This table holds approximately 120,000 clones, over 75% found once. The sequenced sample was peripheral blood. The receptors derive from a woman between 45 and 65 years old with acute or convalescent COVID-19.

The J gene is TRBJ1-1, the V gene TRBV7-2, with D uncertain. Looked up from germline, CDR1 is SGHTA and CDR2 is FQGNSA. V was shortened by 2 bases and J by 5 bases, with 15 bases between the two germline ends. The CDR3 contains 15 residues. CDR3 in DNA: TGTGCCAGCAGCTTATCTGGCCCCGCGGGTACTGAAGCTTTCTTT. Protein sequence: CASSLSGPAGTEAFF.

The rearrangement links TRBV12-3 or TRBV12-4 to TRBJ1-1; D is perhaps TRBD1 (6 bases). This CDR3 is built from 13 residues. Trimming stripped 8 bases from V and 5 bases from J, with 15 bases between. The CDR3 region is CASCGQRKTEAFF. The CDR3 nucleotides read TGTGCCAGCTGCGGACAGCGTAAAACTGAAGCTTTCTTT.

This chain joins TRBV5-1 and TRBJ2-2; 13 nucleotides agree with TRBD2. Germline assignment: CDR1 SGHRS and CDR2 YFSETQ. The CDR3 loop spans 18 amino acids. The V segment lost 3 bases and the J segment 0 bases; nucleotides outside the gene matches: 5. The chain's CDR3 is CASSWRTSGGPNTGELFF. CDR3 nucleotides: TGCGCCAGCAGCTGGAGGACTAGCGGGGGCCCGAACACCGGGGAGCTGTTTTTT.

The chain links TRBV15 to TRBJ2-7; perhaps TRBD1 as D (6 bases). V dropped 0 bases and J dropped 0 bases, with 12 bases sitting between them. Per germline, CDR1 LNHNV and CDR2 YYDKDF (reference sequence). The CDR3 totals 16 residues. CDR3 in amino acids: CATSRDLGQSSYEQYF. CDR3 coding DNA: TGTGCCACCAGCAGAGATCTGGGACAAAGCTCCTACGAGCAGTACTTC.

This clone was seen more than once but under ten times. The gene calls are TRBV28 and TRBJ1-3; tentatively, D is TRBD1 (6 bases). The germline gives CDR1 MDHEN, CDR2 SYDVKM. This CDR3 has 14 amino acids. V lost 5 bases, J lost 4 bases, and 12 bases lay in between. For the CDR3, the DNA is TGTGCCAGCAGTCCCCCAGGGGAGGGAAACACCATATATTTT. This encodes CASSPPGEGNTIYF.

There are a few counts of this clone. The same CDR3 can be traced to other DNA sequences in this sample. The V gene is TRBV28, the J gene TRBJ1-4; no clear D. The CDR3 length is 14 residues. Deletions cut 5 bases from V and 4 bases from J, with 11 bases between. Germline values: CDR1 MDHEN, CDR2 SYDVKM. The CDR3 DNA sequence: TGTGCCAGCAGTACACGGGGTCTTAATGAAAAACTGTTTTTT. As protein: CASSTRGLNEKLFF. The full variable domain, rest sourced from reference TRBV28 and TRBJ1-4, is DVKVTQSSRYLVKRTGEKVFLECVQDMDHENMFWYRQDPGLGLRLIYFSYDVKMKEKGDIPEGYSVSREKKERFSLILESASTNQTSMYLCASSTRGLNEKLFFGSGTQLSVL.

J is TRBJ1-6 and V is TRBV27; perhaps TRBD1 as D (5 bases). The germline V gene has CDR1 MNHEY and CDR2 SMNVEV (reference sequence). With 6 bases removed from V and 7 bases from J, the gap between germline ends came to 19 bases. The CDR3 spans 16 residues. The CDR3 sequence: CASSGWGGGWNSPLHF. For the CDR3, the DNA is TGTGCCAGCAGCGGTTGGGGCGGGGGTTGGAATTCACCCCTCCACTTT.

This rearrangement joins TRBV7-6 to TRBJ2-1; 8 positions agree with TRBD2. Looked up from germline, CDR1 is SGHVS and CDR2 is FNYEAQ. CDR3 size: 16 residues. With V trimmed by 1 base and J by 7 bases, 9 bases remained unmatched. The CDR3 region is CASSLGRGGLGNEQFF. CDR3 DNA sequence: TGTGCCAGCAGCTTAGGTCGGGGGGGCCTTGGGAATGAGCAGTTCTTC.

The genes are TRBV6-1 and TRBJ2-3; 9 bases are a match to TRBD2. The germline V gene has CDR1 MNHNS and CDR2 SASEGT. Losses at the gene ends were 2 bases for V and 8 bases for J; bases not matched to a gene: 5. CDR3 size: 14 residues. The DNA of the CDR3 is TGTGCCAGCAGTGAAATGGCGGGGGGGCGTACGCAGTATTTT. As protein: CASSEMAGGRTQYF.

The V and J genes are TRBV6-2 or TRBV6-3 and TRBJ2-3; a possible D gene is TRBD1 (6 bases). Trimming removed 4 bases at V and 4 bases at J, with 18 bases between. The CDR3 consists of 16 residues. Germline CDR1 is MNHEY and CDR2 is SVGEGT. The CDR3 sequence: CASSSRLGRGADTQYF. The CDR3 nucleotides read TGTGCCAGCAGTTCCCGTTTGGGCAGGGGCGCAGATACGCAGTATTTT.